This entry describes one TCR beta chain. Its specificity is not known. This sample is drawn from a study of CD8 T cells in ankylosing spondylitis. Study observations and caveats: Reports say disease-linked clones showed up significantly more in matched ankylosing spondylitis synovial fluid. Blood of patients with ankylosing spondylitis appeared to be characterized by a TCR beta motif of several highly homologous variants.

Quantitative barcoded 5'-RACE was used to prepare TCR beta libraries. Each CDR3 protein gets one entry after TCRdb re-called the 5' RACE reads with MiXCR. The sample holds 150,000 to 200,000 distinct CDR3 sequences, 30% to 40% seen once. Germline lookup yields CDR1 SNHLY and CDR2 FYNNEI. CDR3 length: 17 amino acids. Trimming stripped 5 bases from V and 1 base from J, with 15 bases between. The sequenced sample was synovial fluid, either unsorted or a sorted T cell fraction (not recorded which). This receptor was taken from a male donor with ankylosing spondylitis. The V gene is TRBV2, the J gene TRBJ2-6; no clear D gene. In DNA form, the CDR3 reads TGTGCCAGCAGTATTAAGAGGCATTCGTCTGGGGCCAACGTCCTGACTTTC. The encoded protein is CASSIKRHSSGANVLTF.